Listed below are T cell receptor beta chains from one sample, sequenced in a study of cytomegalovirus exposure and HLA in healthy donors. Measured with immunoSEQ multiplex PCR; TCRdb has only the in-frame clones, and not every one. The repertoire holds around 40,000 clones, with roughly 87% as singletons. The specimen sequenced was PBMCs. These receptor sequences come from a woman between 35 and 50 years old in good health and CMV-seropositive. CDR3s include the opening cysteine and the closing phenylalanine or tryptophan. A D gene is named only where the DNA matches it firmly. Where a row states a size, it is once, few, many or the class of an expanded clone; other rows omit it.

clone_size j_call v_call d_call cdr3_nt cdr3_aa
few TRBJ1-1 TRBV23-1 TRBD1 TGCGCCAGCAGTCAACCCATAGGGGGACAGTCGAACACTGAAGCTTTCTTT CASSQPIGGQSNTEAFF
- TRBJ1-2 TRBV15 - TGTGCCACCAGCAGAGACAGTCTGAGCGTGGGCTACACCTTC CATSRDSLSVGYTF
few TRBJ2-7 TRBV6-1 - TGTGCCAGCAGTGAAGTCCTGCCCGCAGGGTATAAGCAGTACTTC CASSEVLPAGYKQYF
- TRBJ2-5 TRBV27 TRBD1 TGTGCCAGCAGTCTCCGAAGGGACAGCCAAGAGACCCAGTACTTC CASSLRRDSQETQYF
- TRBJ2-3 TRBV18 - TGTGCCAGCTCACTTAACAGTGTCACAGATACGCAGTATTTT CASSLNSVTDTQYF
- TRBJ2-3 TRBV7-3 - TGTGCCAGCAGCTTCCAGGGCTGGACAGATACGCAGTATTTT CASSFQGWTDTQYF
- TRBJ2-3 TRBV9 TRBD2 TGTGCCAGCAGCGCCCATCCAGCGGGAGGGGGAGATACGCAGTATTTT CASSAHPAGGGDTQYF
- TRBJ2-1 TRBV6-6 TRBD2 TGTGCCAGCAGTCTCCCCGGGACTATCAATGAGCAGTTCTTC CASSLPGTINEQFF
- TRBJ1-5 TRBV5-4 - TGTGCCAGCAGCTTGGGGGGCGACGGGGGAATCAATCAGCCCCAGCATTTT CASSLGGDGGINQPQHF
- TRBJ1-6 TRBV29-1 TRBD1 TGCAGCGAATGGACGGGACAGTATAATTCACCCCTCCACTTT CSEWTGQYNSPLHF
- TRBJ2-6 TRBV5-4 - TGTGCCAGCAGCAACACAGGGTCCGGGGCCAACGTCCTGACTTTC CASSNTGSGANVLTF
- TRBJ1-3 TRBV2 - TGTGCCAGCAGTCTTGCTGGAAACACCATATATTTT CASSLAGNTIYF
- TRBJ2-2 TRBV5-1 - TGCGCCAGCCGATCTGACGGGTTGTCCACCGGGGAGCTGTTTTTT CASRSDGLSTGELFF
- TRBJ2-1 TRBV18 - TGTGCCAGCTCAGGCCAGCGAGGGGGAAGCAATGAGCAGTTCTTC CASSGQRGGSNEQFF
- TRBJ2-5 TRBV28 - TGTGCCAGCCGGTGGGGCGAAGAGACCCAGTACTTC CASRWGEETQYF
once TRBJ2-3 TRBV7-9 TRBD2 TGTGCCAGCACCGGTAGCGGGCCCCCGGAGTATTTT CASTGSGPPEYF
- TRBJ2-2 TRBV19 - TGTGCCAGTGCTCGGGGGAGTACGGGGTCCGGGGTCGGGGAGCTGTTTTTT CASARGSTGSGVGELFF